This TCR beta chain was obtained from a study of control samples from healthy donors and cancer patients. A single count supports this clone. CDR1 is LNHDA and CDR2 is SQIVND in the germline V gene (reference sequence). V gave up 10 bases and J gave up 4 bases, with 11 bases separating them. This CDR3 is built from 12 residues. Method: immunoSEQ multiplex PCR; TCRdb's copy keeps in-frame clones and lacks some. Of fewer than 200,000 clones in the sample, 85% to 95% were seen once. The chain carries TRBV19 and TRBJ1-3; no clear D. The clonotype originates from a woman aged 55-75 years in good health. The specimen sequenced was blood. The CDR3 bases are TGTGCCACCTCAGTTTCCGGAAACACCATATATTTT. This codes for CATSVSGNTIYF.